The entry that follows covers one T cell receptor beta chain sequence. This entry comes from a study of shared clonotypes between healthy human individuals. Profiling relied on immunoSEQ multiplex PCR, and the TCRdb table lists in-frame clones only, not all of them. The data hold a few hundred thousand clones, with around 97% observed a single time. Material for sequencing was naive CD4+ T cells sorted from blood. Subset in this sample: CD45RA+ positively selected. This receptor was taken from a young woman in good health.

CDR3 in amino acids: CASSEKHIYEQYF. Written as DNA, the CDR3 is TGTGCCAGTAGTGAGAAGCACATCTACGAGCAGTACTTC. This rearrangement joins TRBV19 to TRBJ2-7; D unresolved. The V and J ends lost 5 bases and 3 bases respectively, with 11 bases between them. This CDR3 spans 13 amino acids. Germline values: CDR1 LNHDA, CDR2 SQIVND (reference sequence).